This TCR beta chain was recorded in a study of cytomegalovirus exposure and HLA in healthy donors (TCRdb year 2017). Regarding the research as a whole: In an earlier analysis of around 540 of the donors, 276 Gb of sequence data and 90 million to 120 million unique TCR beta sequences from 180 million or so T cells were reported. High-throughput TCR immunosequencing, statistical association of individual TCRs with disease status, and machine learning were combined to predict cytomegalovirus infection status. An early release covering about 600 HLA-typed donors comprised approximately 290 gigabases of sequencing data and roughly 85 million unique TCR sequences. Donor age, sex, ethnicity and CMV serostatus were compiled alongside the repertoire data. A later analysis re-analyzed previously published TCR beta repertoires from about 730 donors and added high-resolution HLA genotyping to study TCR occurrence patterns. Of the approximately 400 genotyped donors, 81% were placed in the genetic ancestry cluster associated with self-reported Caucasian donors. Across around 400 genotyped donors of the cohort, an average of roughly 250,000 unique TCR beta nucleotide sequences per donor were sequenced, and about a sixth of those sequences were non-productive. The number of typed donors differed by locus: about 629-630 for A, B, C, DRB1 and DQB1; 522 for DQA1; about 600 for DPA1; and about 450 for DPB1. Both class I and class II loci were covered by HLA typing, at four-digit resolution. The study used immunosequencing to profile the T cell repertoires of 666 subjects and linked those repertoires to cytomegalovirus serostatus. About five DR-DQ haplotypes were handled as single units for association and clustering, since linkage in the cohort was strong. Along with the roughly 700-subject first cohort, a separate validation cohort of over 90 different subjects was used. The study aimed to test whether cataloging public T cell receptors could reveal signatures of past pathogen exposure. All discovery cohort repertoires had been generated using a single sequencing platform. To decide whether each TCR beta V gene segment behaved as functional or pseudogenic, an earlier analysis of some 600 of the donors relied on high-throughput TCR beta sequencing. Rather than drawing on any new phenotypic data, the later analysis identified candidate immune exposures from TCR beta sequences and the way those sequences occurred across donors. A later genetic analysis used genome-wide SNP genotypes for about 60% of the 666 donors, treating that subset as a discovery cohort.

In total, roughly 670 healthy bone marrow donors made up the cohort. All cohort members were sampled while nominally healthy, although unrecorded immune exposures were likely present. The donor was CMV seronegative and was included in the group of a few hundred seronegative cohort members. A peripheral blood sample was collected from each donor, and TCR beta sequencing was performed on peripheral blood mononuclear cells. The Qiagen DNeasy Blood Extraction Kit was used to extract genomic DNA from the blood cell samples. Library preparation was by the immunoSEQ multiplex PCR assay. For the multiplex PCR, a mixture combining 60 forward primers for TCR Vbeta segments and 13 reverse primers for TCR Jbeta segments was used. A multiplex PCR assay on genomic DNA amplified the CDR3 region of rearranged TCR beta genes. On the Illumina HiSeq System, the amplified TCR beta libraries were sequenced as 87-base-pair reads. The authors' pipeline ran thus. A later analysis counted 65 million to 90 million unique TCR beta chains across the 650 to 800 repertoires, and approximately 11 million of these chains were shared by at least two donors. To remove PCR and sequencing errors, raw reads were error-corrected and collapsed into unique sequences using a nearest-neighbor algorithm that merged closely related sequences. To assign V, D and J gene segments, CDR3 sequences were aligned to IMGT reference sequences. For a sequence to be retained, at least a six-nucleotide match to both a V gene segment and a J gene segment was required. Rearrangements were classified as productive when the CDR3 lacked stop codons and remained in frame with V and J, and all other rearrangements were classified as non-productive. CDR3 was defined according to IMGT convention as the region running from the second conserved V-encoded cysteine to the conserved J-encoded phenylalanine. The earlier analysis of 450 to 750 of the donors excluded any sequence lacking an unambiguous match to a single V gene segment. In an earlier analysis of approximately 610 of the donors, V segments were called functional above 56.7% productive rearrangements and were called segregating when the between-donor standard deviation exceeded 5%. A statistical classification framework was developed to diagnose cytomegalovirus status using the catalog of TCR beta chain sequences. A later analysis assigned V and J genes by comparing TCR nucleotide sequences with IMGT/GENE-DB human TR gene sequences. The TCRdist pipeline was used in a later analysis to assign CDR3 sequences and most-parsimonious VDJ recombination scenarios. In a later analysis, every TCR beta chain was defined by the combination of its CDR3 amino acid sequence and its V-gene family, and reads without a unique V-gene family were dropped. In a later analysis, 450 to 600 highly shared, low-generation-probability nucleotide sequences were removed to address suspected cross-contamination and a sequencing artifact. A later analysis calculated a clonal expansion index for each public chain from normalized within-repertoire ranks of inferred template counts. A later analysis computed generation probabilities with a VDJ recombination model fitted to out-of-frame rearrangements, and checked the results against IGoR. Hypergeometric tests were used in a later analysis to score TCR-TCR, TCR-HLA and TCR-CMV co-occurrence, with a repertoire-size bias correction applied to the TCR pairs. In a later analysis, false discovery rates were estimated by permuting HLA or CMV assignments 20 times. In a later analysis, co-occurring TCRs were grouped using DBSCAN, with TCRdist sequence similarity added in when clustering inside HLA-allele-positive subsets. For co-occurrence clustering, repertoires with fewer than 30,000 or more than 120,000 public chains were excluded, along with roughly 5 repertoires with anomalous nucleotide sharing. Not all clones reach the TCRdb copy of this immuneACCESS table, which keeps in-frame sequences only. Checked studies attribute under half of the gap to unresolved V genes and leave the rest unexplained. For V, J and clone size, that table is used; D and trimming come from the DNA. The sample includes approximately 170,000 clones, with roughly 77% observed a single time. The ten largest clones add up to around 4.6% of the sample.

Study-level results and caveats: Approximately 18 rarely observed V segments, including chromosome 9 orphons, were excluded from the earlier analysis of just under 600 of the donors because counts were too low. In vitro tests confirmed that a few of the cytomegalovirus-associated TCR beta chains recognize cytomegalovirus antigens. The presence/absence analyses assumed that sequencing depth was roughly uniform across donors, and that assumption may not be true. A later analysis found that most CMV-associated TCR beta chains appeared HLA-restricted, with HLA associations seemingly driven largely by CMV exposure. A further reported finding was that TCR beta sequences accurately predicted the HLA-A and HLA-B alleles for most subjects in the first cohort. Most TCR sequences were seen in very few donors, while some public TCRs were found in many individuals. HLA typing was unavailable for some donors at each locus, so association tests used only the typed subset. An association between a missense DCLRE1C variant and V-gene and J-gene trimming of TCR beta chains was found in a later genetic analysis and replicated in an independent cohort. According to a later analysis, parvovirus B19, influenza, CMV and Epstein-Barr virus appeared linked to several top co-occurrence clusters. The authors suggested that the approach could potentially be extended to other disease states and immunological phenotypes. In a later genetic analysis, fewer N-insertions in productive TCRs were reported among donors in an Asian-associated ancestry cluster than the approximately 710-donor mean. Immune exposure information for the cohort was limited to CMV serostatus. According to a later analysis, TCR association rates differed among HLA loci, with DRB1 alleles showing the most associated TCRs and HLA-C alleles showing the fewest. A cluster of highly shared sequence variants was judged likely to be a technical artifact of the sequencing pipeline. In an earlier analysis of roughly 560 of the donors, most TCR beta V segments were observed in productive rearrangements about 87% or about 30% of the time, broadly matching IMGT annotations. The classifier was reported to diagnose cytomegalovirus status with high specificity and sensitivity in both the original and validation cohorts. Linkage disequilibrium might explain the correlated functional status among segregating V segments, but an unknown experimental factor could not be excluded. Compared with equally common non-associated chains, HLA-associated TCR beta chains in a later analysis were more clonally expanded and had lower generation probabilities. Some IMGT-functional V segments, including TRBV6-2 and TRBV6-3, could not be told apart with the 87-base-pair reads, so those segments were excluded. When HLA alleles, especially DR and DQ, strongly co-occurred, TCR associations were difficult to assign to individual alleles. Specific HLA alleles were associated with more than 15,000 TCR beta sequences at a false discovery rate of 0.05 in a later analysis. In the study, some 160 TCR beta chains were listed as associated with cytomegalovirus. This cohort had only TCR beta chains sequenced, and the lack of alpha or paired-chain data limited which features could be detected.

The V and J ends are trimmed by 1 base and 0 bases, leaving 10 bases between them. The germline V gene gives CDR1 as SGHVS and CDR2 as FQNEAQ. The CDR3 sequence holds 16 residues, the cysteine and phenylalanine included. CDR3 DNA only is kept here, 48 bases in frame from base 1. This clone was counted a few times. It lacks a known antigen. No base-level quality is on record; no much larger clone is a single base apart. The sample comprised PBMCs. The source of this sequence is a male donor in good health and CMV-seronegative. Here the chain combines TRBV7-8 and TRBJ1-3; no D gene can be assigned with confidence. The CDR3 reads as follows: CASSLVAISSGNTIYF. The nucleotide sequence reads as follows: TGTGCCAGCAGCTTAGTTGCTATTAGCTCTGGAAACACCATATATTTT.